This T cell receptor (beta chain) was sequenced for a study of cytomegalovirus exposure and HLA in healthy donors. In its sample, this clone was seen a few times. Its specificity is unknown. Points from the study as a whole: Later analysis identified a missense DCLRE1C variant that was linked to TCR beta V- and J-gene trimming. The analysis excluded some indistinguishable V segments, including TRBV6-2 and TRBV6-3.

Vbeta (60) and Jbeta (13) primers were used in the PCR. TCRdb's copy holds only in-frame clones and misses some; the assay was immunoSEQ multiplex PCR. The sample carries tens of thousands of clones, around 80% recorded once. Germline V lookup: CDR1 SQVTM, CDR2 ANQGSEA. V lost 5 bases, J lost 7 bases, and 9 bases stayed unmatched. This CDR3 spans 15 amino acids. Sample: PBMCs. The V and J genes are TRBV29-1 and TRBJ2-2; 11 positions match TRBD2. The receptor's source is a male donor in good health and CMV-seropositive. CDR3 loop: CSVRNSGRAGGELFF. In DNA, the CDR3 is TGCAGCGTTCGCAATAGCGGGAGGGCGGGCGGGGAGCTGTTTTTT.